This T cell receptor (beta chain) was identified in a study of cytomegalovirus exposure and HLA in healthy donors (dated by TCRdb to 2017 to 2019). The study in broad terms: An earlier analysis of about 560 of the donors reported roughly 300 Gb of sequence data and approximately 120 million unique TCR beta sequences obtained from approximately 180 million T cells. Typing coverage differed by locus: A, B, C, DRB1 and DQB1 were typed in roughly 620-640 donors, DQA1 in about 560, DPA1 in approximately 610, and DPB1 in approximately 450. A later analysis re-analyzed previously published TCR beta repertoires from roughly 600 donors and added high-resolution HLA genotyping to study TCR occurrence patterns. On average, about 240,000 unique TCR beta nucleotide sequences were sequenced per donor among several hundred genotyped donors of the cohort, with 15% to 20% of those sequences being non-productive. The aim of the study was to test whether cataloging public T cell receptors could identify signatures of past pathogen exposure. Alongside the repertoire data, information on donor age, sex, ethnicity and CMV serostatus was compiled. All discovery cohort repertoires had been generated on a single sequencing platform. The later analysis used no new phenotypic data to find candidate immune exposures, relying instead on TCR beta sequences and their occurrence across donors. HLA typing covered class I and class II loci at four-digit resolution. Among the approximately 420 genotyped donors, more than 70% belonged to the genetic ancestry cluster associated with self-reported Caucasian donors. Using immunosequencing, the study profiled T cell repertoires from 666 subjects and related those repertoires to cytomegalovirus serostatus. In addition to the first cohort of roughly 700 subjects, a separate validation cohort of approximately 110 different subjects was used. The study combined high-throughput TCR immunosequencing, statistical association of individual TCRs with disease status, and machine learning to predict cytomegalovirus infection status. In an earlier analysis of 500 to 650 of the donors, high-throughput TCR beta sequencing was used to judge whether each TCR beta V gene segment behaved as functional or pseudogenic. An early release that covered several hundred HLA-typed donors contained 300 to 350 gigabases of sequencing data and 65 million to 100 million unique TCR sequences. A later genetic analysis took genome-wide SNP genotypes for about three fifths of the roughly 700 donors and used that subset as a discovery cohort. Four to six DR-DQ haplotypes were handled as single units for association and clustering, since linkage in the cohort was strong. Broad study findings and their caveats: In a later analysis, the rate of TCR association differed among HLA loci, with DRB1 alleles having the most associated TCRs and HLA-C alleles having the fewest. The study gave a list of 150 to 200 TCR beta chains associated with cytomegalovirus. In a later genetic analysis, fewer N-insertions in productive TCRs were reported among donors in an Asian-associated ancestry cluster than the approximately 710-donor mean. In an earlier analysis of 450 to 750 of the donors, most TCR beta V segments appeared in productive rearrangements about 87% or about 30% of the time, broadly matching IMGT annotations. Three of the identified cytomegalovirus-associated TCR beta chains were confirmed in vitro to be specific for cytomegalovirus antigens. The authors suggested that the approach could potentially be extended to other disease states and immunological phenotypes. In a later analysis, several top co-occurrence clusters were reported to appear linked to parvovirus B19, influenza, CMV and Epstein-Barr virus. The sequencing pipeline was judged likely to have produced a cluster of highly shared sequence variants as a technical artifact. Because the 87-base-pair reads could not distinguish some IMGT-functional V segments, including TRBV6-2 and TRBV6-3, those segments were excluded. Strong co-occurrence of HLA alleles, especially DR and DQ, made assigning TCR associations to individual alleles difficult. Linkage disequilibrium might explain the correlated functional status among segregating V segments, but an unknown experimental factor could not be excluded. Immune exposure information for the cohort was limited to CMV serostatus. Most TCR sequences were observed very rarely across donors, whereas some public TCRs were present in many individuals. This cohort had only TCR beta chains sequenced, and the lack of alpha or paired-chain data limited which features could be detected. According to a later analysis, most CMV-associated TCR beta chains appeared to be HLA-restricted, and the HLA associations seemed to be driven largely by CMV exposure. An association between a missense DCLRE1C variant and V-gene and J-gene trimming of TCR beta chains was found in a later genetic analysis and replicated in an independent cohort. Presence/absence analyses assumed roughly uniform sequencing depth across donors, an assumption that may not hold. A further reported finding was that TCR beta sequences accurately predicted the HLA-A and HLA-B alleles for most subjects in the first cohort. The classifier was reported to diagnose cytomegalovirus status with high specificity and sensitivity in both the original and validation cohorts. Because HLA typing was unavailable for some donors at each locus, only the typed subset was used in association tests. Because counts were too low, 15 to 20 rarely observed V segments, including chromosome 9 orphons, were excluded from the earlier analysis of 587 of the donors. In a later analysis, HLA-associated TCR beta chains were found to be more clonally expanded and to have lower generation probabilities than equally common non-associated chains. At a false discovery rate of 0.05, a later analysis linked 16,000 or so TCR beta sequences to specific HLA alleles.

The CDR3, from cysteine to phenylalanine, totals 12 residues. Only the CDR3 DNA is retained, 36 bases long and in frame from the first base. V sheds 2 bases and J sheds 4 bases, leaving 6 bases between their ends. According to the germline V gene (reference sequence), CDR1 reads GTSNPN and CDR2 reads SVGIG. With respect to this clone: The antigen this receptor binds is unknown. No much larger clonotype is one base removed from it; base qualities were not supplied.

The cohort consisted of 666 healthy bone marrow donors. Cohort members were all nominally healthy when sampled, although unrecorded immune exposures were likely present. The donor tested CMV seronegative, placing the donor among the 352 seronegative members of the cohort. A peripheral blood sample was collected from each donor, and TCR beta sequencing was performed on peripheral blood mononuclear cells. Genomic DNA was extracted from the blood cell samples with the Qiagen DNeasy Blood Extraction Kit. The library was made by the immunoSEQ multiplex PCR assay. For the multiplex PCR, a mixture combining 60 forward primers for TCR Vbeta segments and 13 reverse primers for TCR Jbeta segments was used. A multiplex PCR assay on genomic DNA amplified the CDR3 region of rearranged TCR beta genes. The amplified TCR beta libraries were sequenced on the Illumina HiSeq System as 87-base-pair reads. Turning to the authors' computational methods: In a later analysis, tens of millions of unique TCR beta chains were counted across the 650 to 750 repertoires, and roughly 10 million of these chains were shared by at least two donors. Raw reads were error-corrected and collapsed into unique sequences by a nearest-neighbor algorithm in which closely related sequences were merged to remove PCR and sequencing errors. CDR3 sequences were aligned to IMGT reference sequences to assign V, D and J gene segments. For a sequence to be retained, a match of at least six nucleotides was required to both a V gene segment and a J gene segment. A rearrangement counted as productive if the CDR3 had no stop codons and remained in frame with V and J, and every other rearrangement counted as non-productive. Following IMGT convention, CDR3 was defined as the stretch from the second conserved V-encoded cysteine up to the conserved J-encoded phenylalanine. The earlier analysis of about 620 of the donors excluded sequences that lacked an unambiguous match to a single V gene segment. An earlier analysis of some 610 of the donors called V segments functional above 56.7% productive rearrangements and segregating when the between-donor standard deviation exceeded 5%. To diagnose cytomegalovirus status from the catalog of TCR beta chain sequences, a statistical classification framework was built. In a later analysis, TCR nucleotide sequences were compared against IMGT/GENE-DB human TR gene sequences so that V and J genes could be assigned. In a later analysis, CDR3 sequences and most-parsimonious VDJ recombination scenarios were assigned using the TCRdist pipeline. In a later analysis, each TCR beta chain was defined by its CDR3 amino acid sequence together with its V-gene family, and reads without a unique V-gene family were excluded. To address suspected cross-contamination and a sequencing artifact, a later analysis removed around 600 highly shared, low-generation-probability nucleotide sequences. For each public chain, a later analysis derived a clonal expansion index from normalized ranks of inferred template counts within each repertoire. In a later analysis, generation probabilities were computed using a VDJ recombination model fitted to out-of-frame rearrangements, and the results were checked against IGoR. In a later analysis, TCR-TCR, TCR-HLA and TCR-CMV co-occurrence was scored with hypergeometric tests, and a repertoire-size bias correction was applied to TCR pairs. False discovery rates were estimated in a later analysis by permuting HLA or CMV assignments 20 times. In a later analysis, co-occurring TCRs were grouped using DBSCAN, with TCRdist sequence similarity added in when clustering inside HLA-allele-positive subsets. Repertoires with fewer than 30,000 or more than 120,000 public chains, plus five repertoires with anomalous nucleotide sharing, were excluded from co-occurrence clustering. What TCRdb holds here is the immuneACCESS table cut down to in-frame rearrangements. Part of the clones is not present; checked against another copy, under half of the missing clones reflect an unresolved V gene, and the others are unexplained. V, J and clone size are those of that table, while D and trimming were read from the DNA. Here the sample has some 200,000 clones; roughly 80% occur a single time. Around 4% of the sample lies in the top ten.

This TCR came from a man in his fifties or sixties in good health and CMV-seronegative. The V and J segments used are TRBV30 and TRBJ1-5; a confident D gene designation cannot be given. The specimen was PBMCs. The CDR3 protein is CAWSTWNQPQHF. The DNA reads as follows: TGTGCCTGGAGTACTTGGAATCAGCCCCAGCATTTT. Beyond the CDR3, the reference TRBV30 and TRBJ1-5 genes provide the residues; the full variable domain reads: SQTIHQWPATLVQPVGSPLSLECTVEGTSNPNLYWYRQAAGRGLQLLFYSVGIGQISSEVPQNLSASRPQDRQFILSSKKLLLSDSGFYLCAWSTWNQPQHFGDGTRLSIL.